A selection of T cell receptor beta chains follows, all from one sample in a study of OX40 agonist ivuxolimab in advanced cancers. Clones were read by immunoSEQ multiplex PCR, and TCRdb kept only the in-frame ones, dropping some. The repertoire holds 65,000 to 95,000 clones, with 80% to 95% as singletons. The sample consisted of CD4+ or CD8+ T cells sorted from blood, taken in a trial of the OX40 agonist ivuxolimab. The receptors derive from an adult with an advanced solid tumor such as melanoma, head and neck, liver or kidney cancer. The CDR3 runs from the conserved cysteine through the conserved F or W. A D gene is named only where the DNA matches it firmly. Clone size appears in some rows only: once, few, many, or a class for an expanded clone.

abundance	v_gene	j_gene	len	d_gene	CDR3aa	CDR3nt
.	TRBV5-6	TRBJ2-1	16	TRBD2	CASSWVNPSGSDEQFF	TGTGCCAGCAGCTGGGTCAATCCTAGCGGGAGCGATGAGCAGTTCTTC
.	TRBV11-1	TRBJ2-5	16	TRBD1	CASSPSGRQGQETQYF	TGTGCCAGCAGCCCCAGCGGTCGACAGGGCCAAGAGACCCAGTACTTC
.	TRBV19	TRBJ1-2	12	TRBD1	CASCDRGPGYTF	TGTGCCAGTTGCGATAGGGGGCCTGGCTACACCTTC
.	TRBV19	TRBJ2-2	16	.	CATERPAATNTGELFF	TGTGCCACCGAGAGGCCGGCAGCAACGAACACCGGGGAGCTGTTTTTT
.	TRBV10-3	TRBJ2-7	15	TRBD2	CAAAPGFTGGYEQYF	TGTGCCGCGGCGCCCGGGTTCACGGGGGGGTACGAGCAGTACTTC
.	TRBV5-8	TRBJ1-2	14	.	CASSLEGLNYGYTF	TGTGCCAGCAGTTTGGAGGGCCTTAACTATGGCTACACCTTC
.	TRBV19	TRBJ2-1	15	.	CASSITGSSYNEQFF	TGTGCCAGTAGTATAACCGGGAGCTCCTACAATGAGCAGTTCTTC
.	TRBV7-2	TRBJ1-1	14	.	CASSLAQRGGEAFF	TGTGCCAGCAGCTTAGCGCAACGCGGGGGCGAAGCTTTCTTT
.	TRBV18	TRBJ2-1	15	.	CASSPGRDIYNEQFF	TGTGCCAGCTCACCGGGGAGGGACATCTACAATGAGCAGTTCTTC
.	TRBV30	TRBJ2-3	14	.	CAWSFGTGADTQYF	TGTGCCTGGAGCTTTGGGACCGGGGCAGATACGCAGTATTTT
.	TRBV21-1	TRBJ1-5	17	.	CASSKRDRVYSNQPQHF	TGTGCCAGCAGCAAAAGGGACCGAGTTTATAGCAATCAGCCCCAGCATTTT
.	TRBV21-1	TRBJ1-2	17	.	CASSPGEGQTCPYGYTF	TGTGCCAGCAGCCCTGGGGAGGGACAGACCTGTCCCTATGGCTACACCTTC
once	TRBV11-3	TRBJ1-5	16	TRBD1	CASSLGQGYSNQPQHF	TGTGCCAGCAGCTTAGGACAGGGATATAGCAATCAGCCCCAGCATTTT
.	TRBV2	TRBJ2-6	15	.	CATRRDHSGANVLTF	TGTGCCACCCGCCGGGACCACTCTGGGGCCAACGTCCTGACTTTC
.	TRBV6-4	TRBJ2-3	14	.	CASSWTSSTDTQYF	TGTGCCAGCAGTTGGACAAGCAGCACAGATACGCAGTATTTT
.	TRBV4-2	TRBJ2-1	15	TRBD2	CASSQAGGVNNEQFF	TGTGCCAGCAGCCAAGCGGGAGGGGTGAACAATGAGCAGTTCTTC
.	TRBV7-2	TRBJ2-7	14	.	CASHSIGGSYEQYF	TGTGCCAGCCACTCAATAGGCGGTTCCTACGAGCAGTACTTC
.	TRBV5-6	TRBJ1-1	14	.	CASSLPRVGTEAFF	TGTGCCAGCAGCTTACCCAGGGTTGGCACTGAAGCTTTCTTT
.	TRBV19	TRBJ2-7	16	.	CASSMALAANSYEQYF	TGTGCCAGTAGTATGGCCCTGGCAGCAAACTCCTACGAGCAGTACTTC
.	TRBV6-5	TRBJ1-2	15	.	CASSYSRRRPGGYTF	TGTGCCAGCAGTTACTCGAGACGTCGGCCTGGTGGCTACACCTTC
once	TRBV30	TRBJ1-1	14	TRBD1	CAWSWDRISLEAFF	TGTGCCTGGAGTTGGGACAGGATCTCACTTGAAGCTTTCTTT
.	TRBV5-6	TRBJ1-2	14	.	CASSPWDEDYGYTF	TGTGCCAGCAGCCCGTGGGACGAAGACTATGGCTACACCTTC
.	TRBV7-8	TRBJ1-1	18	TRBD1	CASSLVRWGQELLTEAFF	TGTGCCAGCAGCTTAGTTCGGTGGGGACAGGAACTCCTCACTGAAGCTTTCTTT
.	TRBV7-9	TRBJ2-1	18	TRBD2	CASSLGLGLGEGNNEQFF	TGTGCCAGCAGCTTAGGTCTGGGTCTAGGGGAGGGAAACAATGAGCAGTTCTTC
.	TRBV7-9	TRBJ2-6	17	.	CASSRTGANSGANVLTF	TGTGCCAGCAGCCGCACCGGGGCGAATTCTGGGGCCAACGTCCTGACTTTC
.	TRBV4-2	TRBJ1-1	13	TRBD1	CASSAGTVKEAFF	TGTGCCAGCAGCGCCGGGACAGTTAAGGAAGCTTTCTTT
.	TRBV7-3	TRBJ2-2	16	.	CASSPQGLRNTGELFF	TGTGCCAGCAGCCCACAGGGACTTCGGAACACCGGGGAGCTGTTTTTT
once	TRBV28	TRBJ2-1	14	.	CASNPSESYNEQFF	TGTGCCAGCAATCCTAGTGAGTCCTACAATGAGCAGTTCTTC
.	TRBV30	TRBJ2-4	11	.	CAWSAKNIQYF	TGTGCCTGGAGTGCCAAAAACATTCAGTACTTC
.	TRBV11-3	TRBJ1-2	13	.	CASSLTVEGGYTF	TGTGCCAGCAGCCTGACAGTCGAAGGTGGCTACACCTTC
.	TRBV11-2	TRBJ2-5	15	.	CASSSVERPPETQYF	TGTGCCAGCAGCTCCGTCGAGCGGCCACCAGAGACCCAGTACTTC
.	TRBV18	TRBJ2-3	15	.	CASSPLGGQADTQYF	TGTGCCAGCTCACCCCTGGGGGGGCAGGCAGATACGCAGTATTTT
.	TRBV6-1	TRBJ1-5	13	.	CASSERGSGPQHF	TGTGCCAGCAGTGAAAGGGGTTCGGGGCCCCAGCATTTT
once	TRBV5-1	TRBJ1-3	16	TRBD1	CASSLEGASPGNTIYF	TGCGCCAGCAGCTTGGAGGGGGCGTCTCCTGGAAACACCATATATTTT
once	TRBV28	TRBJ1-2	15	.	CASSLLVVANYGYTF	TGTGCCAGCAGTTTATTGGTAGTCGCTAACTATGGCTACACCTTC
.	TRBV7-3	TRBJ1-1	14	.	CASSLRGASTEAFF	TGTGCCAGCAGCTTACGGGGGGCCAGCACTGAAGCTTTCTTT
once	TRBV18	TRBJ2-1	16	TRBD1	CASSSPGQGANNEQFF	TGTGCCAGCTCAAGCCCGGGACAGGGGGCTAACAATGAGCAGTTCTTC
.	TRBV14	TRBJ1-2	12	.	CASSQEGDGYTF	TGTGCCAGCAGCCAAGAGGGTGATGGCTACACCTTC
.	TRBV11-3	TRBJ2-3	13	.	CASSSILGGTQYF	TGTGCCAGCAGCTCCATCCTAGGAGGTACGCAGTATTTT
.	TRBV25-1	TRBJ1-3	12	.	CASSDYGNTIYF	TGTGCCAGCAGTGACTATGGAAACACCATATATTTT
.	TRBV30	TRBJ2-4	14	TRBD2	CAWSVLAGEDIQYF	TGTGCCTGGAGTGTGTTAGCGGGAGAGGACATTCAGTACTTC
.	TRBV2	TRBJ1-3	13	.	CASMGDIGNTIYF	TGTGCCAGCATGGGGGATATCGGAAACACCATATATTTT
.	TRBV11-3	TRBJ2-1	14	.	CASSLGGGYNEQFF	TGTGCCAGCAGCTTAGGGGGAGGTTACAATGAGCAGTTCTTC